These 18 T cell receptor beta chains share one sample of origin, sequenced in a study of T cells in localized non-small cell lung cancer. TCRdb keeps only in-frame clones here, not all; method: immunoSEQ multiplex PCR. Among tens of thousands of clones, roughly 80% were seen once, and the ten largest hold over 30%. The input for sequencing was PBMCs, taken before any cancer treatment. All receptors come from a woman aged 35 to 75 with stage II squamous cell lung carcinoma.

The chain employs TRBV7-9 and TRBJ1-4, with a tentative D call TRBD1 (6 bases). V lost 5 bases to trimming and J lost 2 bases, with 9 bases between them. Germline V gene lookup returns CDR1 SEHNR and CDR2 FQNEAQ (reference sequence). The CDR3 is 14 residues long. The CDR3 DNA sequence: TGTGCCAGCAGCGGGGGCCGGACTAATGAAAAACTGTTTTTT. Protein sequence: CASSGGRTNEKLFF.

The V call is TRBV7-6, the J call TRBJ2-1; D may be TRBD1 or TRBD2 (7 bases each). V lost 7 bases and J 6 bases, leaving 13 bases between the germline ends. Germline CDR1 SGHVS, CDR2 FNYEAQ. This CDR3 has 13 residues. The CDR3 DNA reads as TGTGCCAGCACCCAGGGGGGGGGCAATGAGCAGTTCTTC. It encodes CASTQGGGNEQFF.

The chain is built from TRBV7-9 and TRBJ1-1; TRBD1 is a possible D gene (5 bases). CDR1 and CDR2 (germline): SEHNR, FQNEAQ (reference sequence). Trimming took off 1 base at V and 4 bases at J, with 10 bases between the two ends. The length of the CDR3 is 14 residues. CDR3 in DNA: TGTGCCAGCAGCTTAGGGGGGGATGGCACTGAAGCTTTCTTT. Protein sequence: CASSLGGDGTEAFF.

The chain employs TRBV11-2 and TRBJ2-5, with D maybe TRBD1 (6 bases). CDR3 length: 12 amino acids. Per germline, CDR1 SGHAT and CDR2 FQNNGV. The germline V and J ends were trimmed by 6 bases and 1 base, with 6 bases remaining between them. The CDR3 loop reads CASRDSQETQYF. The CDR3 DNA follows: TGTGCCAGCAGGGACAGCCAAGAGACCCAGTACTTC.

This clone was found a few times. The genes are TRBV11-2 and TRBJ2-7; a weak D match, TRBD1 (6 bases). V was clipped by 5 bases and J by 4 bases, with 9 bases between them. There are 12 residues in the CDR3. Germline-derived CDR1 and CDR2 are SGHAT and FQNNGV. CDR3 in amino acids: CASSQQGYEQYF. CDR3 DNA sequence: TGTGCCAGCAGCCAACAGGGTTACGAGCAGTACTTC.

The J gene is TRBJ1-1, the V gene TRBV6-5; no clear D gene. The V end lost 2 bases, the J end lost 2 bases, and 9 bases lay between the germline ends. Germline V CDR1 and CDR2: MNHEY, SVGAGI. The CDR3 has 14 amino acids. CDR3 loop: CASSYQGLNTEAFF. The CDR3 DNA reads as TGTGCCAGCAGTTACCAAGGGTTAAACACTGAAGCTTTCTTT.

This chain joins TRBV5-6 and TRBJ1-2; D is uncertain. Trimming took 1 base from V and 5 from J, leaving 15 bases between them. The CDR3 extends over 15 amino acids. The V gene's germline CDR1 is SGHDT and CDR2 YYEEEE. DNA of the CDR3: TGTGCCAGCAGCTTGTTAGGCAGGAGCACATATGGCTACACCTTC. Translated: CASSLLGRSTYGYTF.

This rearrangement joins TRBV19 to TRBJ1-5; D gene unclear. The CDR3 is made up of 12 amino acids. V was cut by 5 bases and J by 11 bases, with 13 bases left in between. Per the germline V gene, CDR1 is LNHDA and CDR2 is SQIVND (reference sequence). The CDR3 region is CASSLLGSAQHF. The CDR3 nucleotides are TGTGCCAGTAGTCTTCTGGGCTCGGCCCAGCATTTT.

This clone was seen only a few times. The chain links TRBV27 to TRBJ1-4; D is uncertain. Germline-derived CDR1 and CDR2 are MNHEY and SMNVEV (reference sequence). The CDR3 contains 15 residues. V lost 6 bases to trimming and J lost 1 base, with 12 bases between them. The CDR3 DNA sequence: TGTGCCAGCAGCCGCGGAGGATTAACTAATGAAAAACTGTTTTTT. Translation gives CASSRGGLTNEKLFF.

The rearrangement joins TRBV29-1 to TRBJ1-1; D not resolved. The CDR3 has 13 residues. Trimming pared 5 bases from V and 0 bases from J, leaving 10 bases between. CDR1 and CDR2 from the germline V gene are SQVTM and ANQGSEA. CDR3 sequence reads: CSVSTVMNTEAFF. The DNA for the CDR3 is TGCAGCGTTTCCACAGTGATGAACACTGAAGCTTTCTTT.

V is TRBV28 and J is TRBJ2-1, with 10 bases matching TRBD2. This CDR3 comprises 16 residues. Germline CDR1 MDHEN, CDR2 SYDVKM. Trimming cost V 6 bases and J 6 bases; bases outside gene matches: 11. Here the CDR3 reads CASRGGLAGGGNEQFF. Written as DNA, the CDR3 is TGTGCCAGCAGGGGGGGTTTAGCGGGAGGAGGCAATGAGCAGTTCTTC.

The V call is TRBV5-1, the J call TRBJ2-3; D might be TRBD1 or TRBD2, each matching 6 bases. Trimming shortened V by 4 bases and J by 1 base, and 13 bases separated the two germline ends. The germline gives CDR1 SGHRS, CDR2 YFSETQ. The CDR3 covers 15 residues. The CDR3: CASSAERGGTDTQYF. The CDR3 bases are TGCGCCAGCAGCGCCGAAAGGGGGGGCACAGATACGCAGTATTTT.

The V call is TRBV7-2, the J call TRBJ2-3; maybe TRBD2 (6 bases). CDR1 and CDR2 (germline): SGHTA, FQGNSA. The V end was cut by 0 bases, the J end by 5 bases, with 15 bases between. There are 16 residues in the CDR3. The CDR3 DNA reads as TGTGCCAGCAGCTTAGCGGCTTGGAGGGCTCAAGATACGCAGTATTTT. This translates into CASSLAAWRAQDTQYF.

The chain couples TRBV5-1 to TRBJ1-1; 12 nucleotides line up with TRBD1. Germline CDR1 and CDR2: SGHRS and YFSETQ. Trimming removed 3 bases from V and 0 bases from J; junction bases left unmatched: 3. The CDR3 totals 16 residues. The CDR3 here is CASSWGQGAMNTEAFF. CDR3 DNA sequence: TGCGCCAGCAGCTGGGGACAGGGGGCAATGAACACTGAAGCTTTCTTT.

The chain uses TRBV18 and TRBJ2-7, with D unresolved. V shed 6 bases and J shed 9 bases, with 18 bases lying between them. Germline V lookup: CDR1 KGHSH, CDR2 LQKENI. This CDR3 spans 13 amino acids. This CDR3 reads CASSETPLVGQYV. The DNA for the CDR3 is TGTGCCAGCTCGGAAACCCCCTTAGTCGGGCAGTACGTC.

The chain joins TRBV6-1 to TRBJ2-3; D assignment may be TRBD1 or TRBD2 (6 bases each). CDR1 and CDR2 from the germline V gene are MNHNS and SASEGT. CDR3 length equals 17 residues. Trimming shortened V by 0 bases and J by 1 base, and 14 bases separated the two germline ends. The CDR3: CASSEALTGGGTDTQYF. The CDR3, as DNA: TGTGCCAGCAGTGAAGCGCTAACCGGGGGCGGCACAGATACGCAGTATTTT.

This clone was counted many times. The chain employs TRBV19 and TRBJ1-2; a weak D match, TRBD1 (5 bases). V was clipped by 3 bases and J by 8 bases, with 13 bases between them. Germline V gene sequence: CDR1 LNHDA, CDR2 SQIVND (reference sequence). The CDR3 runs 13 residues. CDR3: CASSIGGRVGYTF. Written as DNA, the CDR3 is TGTGCCAGTAGTATCGGGGGTCGGGTCGGCTACACCTTC.

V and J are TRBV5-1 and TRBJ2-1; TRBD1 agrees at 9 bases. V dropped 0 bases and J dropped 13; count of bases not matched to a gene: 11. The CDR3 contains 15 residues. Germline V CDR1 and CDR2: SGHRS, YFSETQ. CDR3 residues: CASSLGGTGPVRQFF. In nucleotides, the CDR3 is TGCGCCAGCAGCTTGGGCGGGACAGGGCCCGTTCGTCAGTTCTTC. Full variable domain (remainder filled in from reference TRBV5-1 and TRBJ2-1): KAGVTQTPRYLIKTRGQQVTLSCSPISGHRSVSWYQQTPGQGLQFLFEYFSETQRNKGNFPGRFSGRQFSNSRSEMNVSTLELGDSALYLCASSLGGTGPVRQFFGPGTRLTVL.